This TCR beta chain was profiled in a study of T cell responses to AZD1222 COVID-19 vaccine. Trimming at V came to 5 bases and at J to 4 bases, leaving 9 bases not matched to a gene. The CDR3 totals 17 residues. CDR1 and CDR2 from the germline V gene are MDHEN and SYDVKM. Second-dose intervals near 4 or 12 weeks were combined. Study findings and constraints: Two AZD1222 doses significantly raised spike-specific TCR breadth and depth over controls. White British ancestry dominated among donors, who included more females, and clonal diversity was possibly underestimated.

This clone showed up just once. Its antigen is not identified. The table came from immunoSEQ multiplex PCR; TCRdb's copy has only in-frame clones and leaves some out. The sample contains about 77,000 clones, roughly 90% of which appear only once. The V call is TRBV28, the J call TRBJ2-3; 13 positions match TRBD2. This sequence originates from an adult who received the AZD1222 COVID-19 vaccine. The sequences come from peripheral blood, collected 28 days after the second AZD1222 dose. CDR3 coding DNA: TGTGCCAGCAGTCGAACTAGCGGGAGGGCCGGGGCAGATACGCAGTATTTT. Protein: CASSRTSGRAGADTQYF.